The present TCR beta chain was sequenced within a study of CD8 T cells in Susac syndrome. An input of roughly 0.5 to 1 ug of RNA was subjected to reverse transcription using random hexamers. TCRdb reprocessed the immunoSEQ multiplex PCR reads via MiXCR and lists one record per CDR3 protein. Here the sample spans 400,000 or so distinct CDR3 sequences, about 85% being singletons. After removal of 10 bases from V and 2 bases from J, the junction contained 3 bases not matched to a gene. Germline CDR1 and CDR2: MNHNY and SVGAGI (reference sequence). CDR3 size: 13 residues. This sequence joins TRBV6-6 and TRBJ2-2, with TRBD1 identical over 8 bases. The clonotype originates from a human donor with multiple sclerosis. Sequencing used CD8+ T cells from PBMCs. The CDR3 DNA reads as TGTGCCACGACAGGGGTTAACACCGGGGAGCTGTTTTTT. Translating gives CATTGVNTGELFF.